The entry below describes one T cell receptor (beta chain). Antigen unknown. Clones were read by immunoSEQ multiplex PCR, and TCRdb kept only the in-frame ones, dropping some. The sample consists of hundreds of thousands of clones, roughly 98% of them appearing once. V was pared by 0 bases and J by 1 base, with 10 bases between. The CDR3 has 16 residues. Germline V gene lookup returns CDR1 SGHRS and CDR2 YFSETQ. The data derive from a study of shared clonotypes between healthy human individuals. General observations from the study: Clonotype sharing across donors was expected to vary with sequencing depth.

Positively selected for CCR7, the CD45RO-negative cells used as naive CD8 cells excluded terminally differentiated effector memory CD45RA+ cells. The sequence was collected from a man aged 30 to 39 in good health. Sequenced material: naive CD8+ T cells sorted from blood. The chain combines TRBV5-1 with TRBJ2-2; D ambiguous. The CDR3 DNA reads as TGCGCCAGCAGCTTGGGCAGCCGAGTGAACACCGGGGAGCTGTTTTTT. It encodes CASSLGSRVNTGELFF.